The 26 T cell receptor beta chains below were found in one sample sequenced in a study of T cells in localized non-small cell lung cancer. Sequencing used immunoSEQ multiplex PCR; TCRdb keeps in-frame clones, though not all of them. The table records fewer than 75,000 clones, roughly 83% of them present only once. The sample here was peripheral blood, taken before any cancer treatment. All receptors derive from a female donor over 55 with stage I lung adenocarcinoma.

This chain uses TRBV28 with TRBJ1-1; no clear D. This CDR3 is 13 amino acids long. Germline V lookup: CDR1 MDHEN, CDR2 SYDVKM. Trimming removed 6 bases at V and 9 bases at J, with 17 bases between. The CDR3 nucleotides are TGTGCCAGCAGCCCTACAGATCGGGCAAAAGCTTTCTTT. It yields the protein CASSPTDRAKAFF.

The chain is built from TRBV7-8 and TRBJ1-6, with a tentative D call TRBD1 (5 bases). Germline V CDR1 and CDR2: SGHVS, FQNEAQ. This CDR3 contains 15 residues. Trimming took off 2 bases at V and 3 bases at J, with 8 bases between the two ends. The CDR3 DNA sequence: TGTGCCAGCAGCTTAATGGGGGGCTATAATTCACCCCTCCACTTT. Amino acids: CASSLMGGYNSPLHF. Looking up the rest from reference TRBV7-8 and TRBJ1-6 gives the full variable domain: GAGVSQSPRYKVAKRGQDVALRCDPISGHVSLFWYQQALGQGPEFLTYFQNEAQLDKSGLPSDRFFAERPEGSVSTLKIQRTQQEDSAVYLCASSLMGGYNSPLHFGNGTRLTVT.

The chain is built from TRBV21-1 and TRBJ1-3. TRBV21-1 is an annotated pseudogene. The CDR3 has 15 residues. The CDR3 spells CASSNRRFVGNTIYF. CDR3 nucleotides: TGTGCCAGCAGCAACCGCCGGTTCGTAGGAAACACCATATATTTT.

The chain has TRBV6-1 and TRBJ1-1; TRBD1 agrees at 7 bases. There are 13 residues in the CDR3. CDR1 is MNHNS, CDR2 SASEGT, per germline. The junction had 6 bases not matched to a gene; V was cut back by 8 bases and J by 3 bases. CDR3 in DNA: TGTGCCAGCTCGGAACAGGGGTACACTGAAGCTTTCTTT. Translating gives CASSEQGYTEAFF.

This clone was seen a handful of times. The DNA for the CDR3 is TGTGCCACCTCCCGCCCCCTCACGGGGGCCAACGTCCTGACTTTC. Its translation is CATSRPLTGANVLTF. The chain couples TRBV28 to TRBJ2-6; D is undetermined. The CDR3 is 15 amino acids. V was trimmed by 10 bases and J by 4 bases, leaving 17 bases between them. Germline lookup yields CDR1 MDHEN and CDR2 SYDVKM.

V is TRBV7-8 and J is TRBJ1-4; D remains ambiguous. V lost 2 bases and J lost 8, with 6 bases in between. From germline, CDR1 is SGHVS and CDR2 FQNEAQ. The CDR3 extends over 12 amino acids. CDR3 DNA sequence: TGTGCCAGCAGCTTAAATGGGGAAAAACTGTTTTTT. Translated, it gives CASSLNGEKLFF. Based on the CDR3 plus reference TRBV7-8 and TRBJ1-4, the full variable domain is GAGVSQSPRYKVAKRGQDVALRCDPISGHVSLFWYQQALGQGPEFLTYFQNEAQLDKSGLPSDRFFAERPEGSVSTLKIQRTQQEDSAVYLCASSLNGEKLFFGSGTQLSVL.

The chain carries TRBV15 and TRBJ1-1; D possibly corresponds to TRBD1 (6 bases). V was shortened by 5 bases and J by 1 base, with 14 bases between the two germline ends. Germline values: CDR1 LNHNV, CDR2 YYDKDF (reference sequence). The CDR3 runs to 15 residues. The CDR3 sequence is CATSPPTGANTEAFF. The CDR3 nucleotides read TGTGCCACCAGCCCCCCGACAGGAGCGAACACTGAAGCTTTCTTT.

The rearrangement links TRBV7-3 to TRBJ2-4, with 7 bases lining up with TRBD2. J was trimmed by 2 bases and V by 8 bases; bases with no gene match: 12. The CDR3 consists of 16 residues. Per the germline V gene, CDR1 is SGHTA and CDR2 is FQGTGA. DNA of the CDR3: TGTGCCAGCTCCACTGGCGGGGGAGGCTCCAAAAACATTCAGTACTTC. Its translation is CASSTGGGGSKNIQYF.

The chain is built from TRBV28 and TRBJ1-1; D is uncertain. Deletions cut 2 bases from V and 4 bases from J, with 14 bases between. This CDR3 contains 15 residues. Germline CDR1 is MDHEN and CDR2 is SYDVKM. The CDR3 sequence: CASSLNLGLTTEAFF. Written as DNA, the CDR3 is TGTGCCAGCAGTTTAAACCTAGGGTTGACCACTGAAGCTTTCTTT.

This chain links TRBV10-3 with TRBJ2-7, with D possibly matching TRBD1 (7 bases). V gave up 8 bases and J gave up 2 bases, with 10 bases separating them. CDR1 and CDR2 from the germline V gene are ENHRY and SYGVKD. The CDR3 contains 12 residues. The chain's CDR3 is CAISRGAYEQYF. The CDR3 coding sequence is TGTGCCATCTCCAGGGGGGCCTACGAGCAGTACTTC.

The genes are TRBV6-1 and TRBJ1-1; 7 bases map to TRBD1. The CDR3 is 14 residues long. Germline V lookup: CDR1 MNHNS, CDR2 SASEGT. J lost 5 bases, V lost 4 bases, and 7 bases had no gene match. CDR3 in amino acids: CASSVDRALTEAFF. In DNA form, the CDR3 reads TGTGCCAGCAGTGTTGACAGGGCGTTGACTGAAGCTTTCTTT.

The rearrangement joins TRBV2 to TRBJ1-2; possible D gene TRBD1, 5 bases. The CDR3 length is 15 residues. Trimming pared 5 bases from V and 1 base from J, leaving 14 bases between. CDR1 SNHLY and CDR2 FYNNEI come from the germline V gene. The CDR3 loop reads CASSFTGLVNYGYTF. In DNA, the CDR3 is TGTGCCAGCAGTTTCACGGGGCTAGTTAACTATGGCTACACCTTC.

The chain links TRBV7-2 to TRBJ2-1, with D possibly being TRBD2 (6 bases). The CDR3 has 15 amino acids. Trimming took off 4 bases at V and 3 bases at J, with 13 bases between the two ends. Per germline, CDR1 SGHTA and CDR2 FQGNSA. As DNA, the CDR3 is TGTGCCAGCAGCTATTCCGGGAGTTTCTACAATGAGCAGTTCTTC. Amino acids: CASSYSGSFYNEQFF.

Many counts were recorded for this clone. The chain couples TRBV23-1 to TRBJ1-5; D is ambiguous. TRBV23-1 is an ORF, and what it does is uncertain. The CDR3 is made up of 14 amino acids. V lost 4 bases, J lost 3 bases, and 10 bases lay in between. CDR3 amino acids: CASSRNQNNQPQHF. The CDR3 DNA reads TGCGCCAGCAGTCGGAACCAAAACAATCAGCCCCAGCATTTT.

This chain joins TRBV7-8 and TRBJ1-2; no clear D. Per the germline V gene, CDR1 is SGHVS and CDR2 is FQNEAQ. Trimming removed 1 base at V and 4 bases at J, with 16 bases between. This CDR3 region has 16 residues. The CDR3 sequence: CASSLVSGQNLYGYTF. The CDR3 DNA sequence: TGTGCCAGCAGCTTAGTCTCTGGCCAGAACCTCTATGGCTACACCTTC.

The genes are TRBV29-1 and TRBJ1-1, with a tentative D call TRBD1 (6 bases). This CDR3 is built from 14 residues. V dropped 6 bases and J dropped 4 bases, with 18 bases sitting between them. Germline assignment: CDR1 SQVTM and CDR2 ANQGSEA. CDR3 in DNA: TGCAGCGTAACAGGGATATCATCGGGCACTGAAGCTTTCTTT. This codes for CSVTGISSGTEAFF. The entire variable domain, with the rest obtained from reference TRBV29-1 and TRBJ1-1, is as follows: SAVISQKPSRDICQRGTSLTIQCQVDSQVTMMFWYRQQPGQSLTLIATANQGSEATYESGFVIDKFPISRPNLTFSTLTVSNMSPEDSSIYLCSVTGISSGTEAFFGQGTRLTVV.

This rearrangement joins TRBV18 to TRBJ2-7; 7 bases fit TRBD1. The CDR3 extends over 15 amino acids. V shed 4 bases and J 0 bases; nucleotides not matched to a gene: 6. Germline V lookup: CDR1 KGHSH, CDR2 LQKENI. CDR3 coding DNA: TGTGCCAGCTCACTGGGGACAGCGAGCTCCTACGAGCAGTACTTC. Its protein is CASSLGTASSYEQYF.

The chain joins TRBV5-4 to TRBJ1-4; D perhaps matches TRBD1 (5 bases). The V end was cut by 4 bases, the J end by 5 bases, with 18 bases between. The germline V gene encodes CDR1 SGHNT and CDR2 YYREEE (reference sequence). This CDR3 comprises 16 residues. Written as DNA, the CDR3 is TGTGCCAGCAGCAGTAAATCCGGGACGGGGAATGAAAAACTGTTTTTT. It specifies CASSSKSGTGNEKLFF.

This chain joins TRBV29-1 and TRBJ1-4; possible D gene TRBD1, 5 bases. The CDR3 has 13 residues. V lost 6 bases to trimming and J lost 7 bases, with 15 bases between them. Germline loops: CDR1 SQVTM, CDR2 ANQGSEA. The CDR3 nucleotides are TGCAGCGTGTCCAGGAGGGGAGTTGAAAAACTGTTTTTT. It yields the protein CSVSRRGVEKLFF.

V and J are TRBV11-3 and TRBJ2-5; the D is unclear. V was pared by 0 bases and J by 5 bases, with 16 bases between. The CDR3 has 16 amino acids. Looked up from germline, CDR1 is SGHNT and CDR2 is YENEEA. The CDR3 loop reads CASSLDLSRSVETQYF. CDR3 sequence (DNA): TGTGCCAGCAGCTTAGACCTGAGCAGATCAGTCGAGACCCAGTACTTC.

The chain has TRBV19 and TRBJ2-1, with 8 nucleotides matching TRBD2. Germline trimming cut 5 bases from V and 4 bases from J; bases unmatched to any gene: 4. The V gene's germline CDR1 is LNHDA and CDR2 SQIVND (reference sequence). This CDR3 has 14 residues. CDR3 in DNA: TGTGCCAGTAGTGGAATAGCGGGGTACAATGAGCAGTTCTTC. It codes for CASSGIAGYNEQFF.

The J gene is TRBJ2-1, the V gene TRBV27; TRBD2 agrees at 7 bases. V lost 6 bases to trimming and J lost 0 bases; unmatched junction nucleotides: 17. Looked up from germline, CDR1 is MNHEY and CDR2 is SMNVEV (reference sequence). The CDR3 consists of 19 residues. CDR3 protein: CASSPESFERGSSYNEQFF. DNA of the CDR3: TGTGCCAGCAGCCCCGAGTCTTTCGAGCGGGGAAGCTCCTACAATGAGCAGTTCTTC.

This clone was counted once. This rearrangement joins TRBV27 to TRBJ2-7, with 8 bases lining up with TRBD1. The CDR3 length is 13 residues. Germline trimming cut 6 bases from V and 5 bases from J; bases unmatched to any gene: 6. Germline V lookup: CDR1 MNHEY, CDR2 SMNVEV (reference sequence). CDR3 DNA sequence: TGTGCCAGCAGGAACAGGGGGTACCACGAGCAGTACTTC. Amino acid sequence: CASRNRGYHEQYF.

The CDR3, as DNA: TGTGCCAGCAGCCTAGGTTTGTCGTGGGGGGTGAAAGAGACCCAGTACTTC. Translation: CASSLGLSWGVKETQYF. This chain uses TRBV7-2 with TRBJ2-5; D might be TRBD2 (6 bases). The V gene's germline CDR1 is SGHTA and CDR2 FQGNSA. The CDR3 covers 17 residues. V lost 5 bases, J lost 3 bases, and 22 bases lay in between.

The genes are TRBV7-9 and TRBJ1-3, with 7 bases fitting TRBD1. With 5 bases clipped from V and 2 bases from J, the junction kept 9 bases outside the gene matches. Per germline, CDR1 SEHNR and CDR2 FQNEAQ (reference sequence). The CDR3 is 16 residues long. CDR3 bases: TGTGCCAGCAGCCCACAGGGGTACCGAACTGGAAACACCATATATTTT. Its protein product is CASSPQGYRTGNTIYF.

This sequence joins TRBV28 and TRBJ1-2; TRBD1 agrees at 9 bases. This CDR3 spans 14 amino acids. The germline CDR1 and CDR2 sequences are MDHEN and SYDVKM. V lost 10 bases to trimming and J lost 5 bases; unmatched junction nucleotides: 11. The CDR3 DNA sequence: TGTGCCACCACCGAAGACAGGGGGGTGTATGGCTACACCTTC. It specifies CATTEDRGVYGYTF.